This T cell receptor (beta chain) was obtained from a study of T cell responses to AZD1222 COVID-19 vaccine. Study conclusions and caveats: The study found vaccine-associated CD4 TCRs spanning spike, dominant at 160-218 and 743-854. Females outnumbered males among donors, who were mostly white British; clonal diversity was possibly underestimated.

Here immunoSEQ multiplex PCR was the method, and the copy in TCRdb shows in-frame clones only, minus some. The table includes around 120,000 clones, 91% detected once. This CDR3 has 13 residues. V shed 7 bases, J shed 6 bases, and the junction held 2 bases outside the gene matches. On this clone: Its cognate antigen is unknown.

The TCR sequence derives from an adult in good health. The J gene is TRBJ1-6, the V gene TRBV12-3 or TRBV12-4, with TRBD1 identical over 8 bases. The sample was peripheral blood, taken on day 0 of AZD1222 vaccination. The CDR3 nucleotides read TGTGCCAGCATTCAGGGGGCTAATTCACCCCTCCACTTT. This encodes CASIQGANSPLHF.